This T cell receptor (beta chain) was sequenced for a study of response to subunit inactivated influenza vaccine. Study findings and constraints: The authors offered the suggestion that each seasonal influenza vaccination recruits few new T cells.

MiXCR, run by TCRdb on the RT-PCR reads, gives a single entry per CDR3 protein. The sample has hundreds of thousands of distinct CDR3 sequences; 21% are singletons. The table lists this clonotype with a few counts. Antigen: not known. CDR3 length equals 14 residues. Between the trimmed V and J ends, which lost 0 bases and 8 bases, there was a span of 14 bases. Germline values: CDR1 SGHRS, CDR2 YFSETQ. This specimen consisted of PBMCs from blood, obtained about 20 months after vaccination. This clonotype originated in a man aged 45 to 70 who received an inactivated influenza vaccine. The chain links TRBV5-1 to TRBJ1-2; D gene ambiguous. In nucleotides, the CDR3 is TGCGCCAGCAGCTTGGGAGACGCCAAAGAGGGCTACACCTTC. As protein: CASSLGDAKEGYTF.